One sample yielded the 32 T cell receptor beta chains listed below, sequenced in a study of cytomegalovirus exposure and HLA in healthy donors. The study ran its PCR with 60 Vbeta and 13 Jbeta primers. The data were produced by immunoSEQ multiplex PCR, yet TCRdb's version contains in-frame clones alone and is incomplete. The data contain roughly 200,000 clones, 87% of them seen just once; the ten biggest clones take up around 0.99%. The specimen was PBMCs. Source of these receptors: a boy under 10 years old in good health and CMV-seronegative.

The V gene is TRBV27, the J gene TRBJ1-6; 9 bases match TRBD1. J gave up 10 bases and V 10 bases, and 8 bases lay outside the gene matches. The CDR3 consists of 13 residues. Per germline, CDR1 MNHEY and CDR2 SMNVEV (reference sequence). The CDR3 protein is CATAGQGESPLHF. The DNA of the CDR3 is TGTGCCACCGCGGGACAGGGTGAATCACCCCTCCACTTT.

This rearrangement joins TRBV29-1 to TRBJ2-5; the D gene is possibly TRBD2 (6 bases). Germline assignment: CDR1 SQVTM and CDR2 ANQGSEA. CDR3 length: 18 residues. V was shortened by 3 bases and J by 1 base, with 24 bases between the two germline ends. CDR3 bases: TGCAGCGTTGATTCAGTTAGGGAGGACCTTAGACTCCAAGAGACCCAGTACTTC. It specifies CSVDSVREDLRLQETQYF.

The rearrangement links TRBV2 to TRBJ1-5; 8 bases fit TRBD1. The CDR3 runs to 14 residues. Germline CDR1 and CDR2: SNHLY and FYNNEI. V was pared by 9 bases and J by 1 base, with 5 bases of the junction left unmatched. The CDR3 coding sequence is TGTGCCAGTAACGACAGGGGAAGCAATCAGCCCCAGCATTTT. Translated: CASNDRGSNQPQHF. The complete variable domain, with remaining parts taken from reference TRBV2 and TRBJ1-5, reads EPEVTQTPSHQVTQMGQEVILRCVPISNHLYFYWYRQILGQKVEFLVSFYNNEISEKSEIFDDQFSVERPDGSNFTLKIRSTKLEDSAMYFCASNDRGSNQPQHFGDGTRLSIL.

This chain links TRBV6-4 with TRBJ1-1; TRBD1 aligns across 8 bases. Germline CDR1 MRHNA, CDR2 SNTAGT. The CDR3 runs to 13 residues. The V gene end was trimmed by 0 bases and the J gene end by 10 bases; junction bases not matched to a gene: 4. CDR3 DNA sequence: TGTGCCAGCAGTGACTCAGGCAGGGGGCCAGCTTTCTTT. Translated: CASSDSGRGPAFF.

CDR3 in amino acids: CASSIDRSYEQYF. The CDR3 DNA is TGCGCCAGCAGCATAGACAGGTCCTACGAGCAGTACTTC. The chain combines TRBV5-1 with TRBJ2-5, with a weak D call TRBD1 (6 bases). Judging by the DNA end, TRBJ2-7 fits better; the J call may be wrong. The V gene's germline CDR1 is SGHRS and CDR2 YFSETQ. The CDR3 extends over 13 amino acids.

This clone was recorded once. This sequence joins TRBV6-5 and TRBJ2-7, with D maybe TRBD2 (5 bases). The CDR3 totals 16 residues. V dropped 2 bases and J dropped 6 bases, with 20 bases sitting between them. In germline, CDR1 is MNHEY, CDR2 SVGAGI. The CDR3 DNA sequence: TGTGCCAGCAGTTACGTTATGGGCCTAGCCTCCGCCGAGCAGTACTTC. Its protein product is CASSYVMGLASAEQYF.

The chain links TRBV7-2 to TRBJ2-3; D call uncertain. Germline V lookup: CDR1 SGHTA, CDR2 FQGNSA. CDR3 length equals 15 residues. Deletions cut 3 bases from V and 7 bases from J, with 17 bases between. CDR3 in amino acids: CASSFSPPASHTQYF. The CDR3, as DNA: TGTGCCAGCAGCTTTAGCCCCCCAGCCAGCCATACGCAGTATTTT.

The rearrangement uses TRBV27 and TRBJ1-5; D is undetermined. The CDR3 is made up of 12 amino acids. The germline gives CDR1 MNHEY, CDR2 SMNVEV (reference sequence). The germline V and J ends were trimmed by 3 bases and 11 bases, with 11 bases remaining between them. CDR3 residues: CASSFLGEAQHF. The CDR3, as DNA: TGTGCCAGCAGTTTCCTGGGTGAGGCCCAGCATTTT.

The chain links TRBV6-1 to TRBJ2-7; 9 nucleotides align to TRBD2. The germline V gene has CDR1 MNHNS and CDR2 SASEGT. Trimming took 6 bases from V and 6 from J; bases not matched to a gene: 12. This CDR3 contains 15 residues. This chain's CDR3 is CASRETSGIPPEQYF. For the CDR3, the DNA is TGTGCCAGCAGGGAGACTAGCGGTATTCCCCCCGAGCAGTACTTC.

The chain is built from TRBV28 and TRBJ2-7; possibly TRBD2 for D (6 bases). Trimming removed 6 bases at V and 5 bases at J, with 29 bases between. Per the germline V gene, CDR1 is MDHEN and CDR2 is SYDVKM. The CDR3 extends over 18 amino acids. The CDR3 DNA is TGTGCCAGCAGGGGGGGAGGTGGGACCCCTGTTGCCGAGGACGAGCAGTACTTC. This translates into CASRGGGGTPVAEDEQYF.

This rearrangement joins TRBV6-5 to TRBJ2-7; the D is unclear. V was pared by 3 bases and J by 0 bases, with 15 bases between. This CDR3 is 16 amino acids long. Per the germline V gene, CDR1 is MNHEY and CDR2 is SVGAGI. CDR3 nucleotide sequence: TGTGCCAGCAGTTATTCCTTCCCCGACAACTCCTACGAGCAGTACTTC. This gives the protein CASSYSFPDNSYEQYF.

V is TRBV30 and J is TRBJ2-5; TRBD1 matches at 10 bases. Germline values: CDR1 GTSNPN, CDR2 SVGIG (reference sequence). The CDR3 length is 13 residues. V was clipped by 5 bases and J by 7 bases; unmatched bases: 7. CDR3 loop: CAWSTGTGVTQYF. The CDR3 region has the DNA TGTGCCTGGTCAACCGGGACAGGGGTGACCCAGTACTTC.

The V call is TRBV19, the J call TRBJ2-3, with a weak D call TRBD2 (6 bases). The germline V and J ends were trimmed by 6 bases and 2 bases, with 15 bases remaining between them. Germline lookup yields CDR1 LNHDA and CDR2 SQIVND (reference sequence). There are 15 residues in the CDR3. The CDR3 DNA sequence: TGTGCCAGTAGCCTGTTGGGGGGACCCACAGATACGCAGTATTTT. This codes for CASSLLGGPTDTQYF.

This clone was detected only once. The V call is TRBV27, the J call TRBJ1-1, with 9 bases identical to TRBD1. The CDR3 length is 16 residues. The germline gives CDR1 MNHEY, CDR2 SMNVEV (reference sequence). Trimming removed 3 bases from V and 6 bases from J; junction bases left unmatched: 11. CDR3 amino acids: CASSFLGTGYPPEAFF. The CDR3 nucleotides read TGTGCCAGCAGTTTTTTGGGGACAGGGTATCCCCCTGAAGCTTTCTTT.

The chain has TRBV9 and TRBJ1-1; TRBD1 might be the D (5 bases). CDR3 length: 14 amino acids. Trimming removed 3 bases from V and 4 bases from J, with 13 bases in between. The germline CDR1 and CDR2 sequences are SGDLS and YYNGEE. The CDR3 reads CASSDSQGATEAFF. The CDR3 DNA reads as TGTGCCAGCAGCGATTCTCAAGGGGCCACTGAAGCTTTCTTT.

This clone was counted once. The V and J genes are TRBV5-1 and TRBJ1-3; D is ambiguous. This CDR3 is built from 15 residues. V dropped 4 bases and J dropped 0 bases, with 11 bases sitting between them. Germline V CDR1 and CDR2: SGHRS, YFSETQ. DNA of the CDR3: TGCGCCAGCAGCAGTGCAGGAGGCTCTGGAAACACCATATATTTT. This gives the protein CASSSAGGSGNTIYF.

The V call is TRBV30, the J call TRBJ2-3; 10 bases align to TRBD2. Germline loops: CDR1 GTSNPN, CDR2 SVGIG (reference sequence). This CDR3 spans 14 amino acids. The V and J ends lost 0 bases and 5 bases, in that order; junction bases with no gene match: 2. CDR3: CAWSVGLALDTQYF. In DNA form, the CDR3 reads TGTGCCTGGAGTGTGGGACTAGCGCTAGATACGCAGTATTTT.

The chain uses TRBV5-4 and TRBJ2-1; 10 bases are a match to TRBD2. Germline V gives CDR1 SGHNT, CDR2 YYREEE (reference sequence). CDR3 size: 17 residues. The V and J ends lost 0 bases and 3 bases, in that order; junction bases with no gene match: 6. The CDR3 spells CASSLGKRGGVYNEQFF. The CDR3 DNA is TGTGCCAGCAGCTTGGGGAAGCGGGGGGGAGTCTACAATGAGCAGTTCTTC.

This clone showed up just once. J is TRBJ1-2 and V is TRBV28, with 8 bases identical to TRBD1. This CDR3 region has 14 residues. The trim removed 2 bases at V and 4 bases at J, leaving 3 bases unmatched. Germline CDR1 is MDHEN and CDR2 is SYDVKM. In DNA form, the CDR3 reads TGTGCCAGCAGTTTAGGACAGGGAAGCTATGGCTACACCTTC. It encodes CASSLGQGSYGYTF.

The J gene is TRBJ2-3, the V gene TRBV7-2; the match to TRBD2 covers 9 bases. V was pared by 5 bases and J by 5 bases, with 11 bases of the junction left unmatched. The CDR3 is 16 amino acids. Germline CDR1 and CDR2: SGHTA and FQGNSA. In nucleotides, the CDR3 is TGTGCCAGCAGCAGGCGGGGGGGCCTGGTGAGAGATACGCAGTATTTT. Protein product: CASSRRGGLVRDTQYF.

The rearrangement links TRBV19 to TRBJ2-2; D gene ambiguous. The CDR3 length is 11 residues. From germline, CDR1 is LNHDA and CDR2 SQIVND (reference sequence). CDR3 nucleotide sequence: TGTTGGCGGACGAACACCGGGGAGCTGTTTTTT. Protein: CWRTNTGELFF.

This clone showed up just a few times. The J gene is TRBJ2-1, the V gene TRBV28, with D possibly being TRBD2 (6 bases). V lost 0 bases and J 3 bases, leaving 9 bases between the germline ends. In germline, CDR1 is MDHEN, CDR2 SYDVKM. CDR3 length equals 15 residues. CDR3 amino acids: CASSLWKGLYNEQFF. Here the CDR3 DNA reads TGTGCCAGCAGTTTATGGAAGGGACTCTACAATGAGCAGTTCTTC.

The DNA of the CDR3 is TGCGCCAGCAGCTTGGTCCCCCCCAACAATGAGCAGTTCTTC. Protein sequence: CASSLVPPNNEQFF. This sequence joins TRBV5-1 and TRBJ2-1, with unresolved D. Trimming pared 0 bases from V and 5 bases from J, leaving 9 bases between. CDR1 and CDR2 from the germline V gene are SGHRS and YFSETQ. CDR3 size: 14 residues.

V gene TRBV5-6 combines with J gene TRBJ2-3; a weak D match, TRBD1 (5 bases). V shed 4 bases and J shed 6 bases, with 9 bases lying between them. The length of the CDR3 is 12 residues. Germline loops: CDR1 SGHDT, CDR2 YYEEEE. CDR3 loop: CASSPNRDTQYF. The CDR3 region has the DNA TGTGCCAGCAGCCCCAACAGGGATACGCAGTATTTT.

J is TRBJ2-7 and V is TRBV6-6, with a tentative D call TRBD1 (6 bases). CDR3 size: 14 residues. Trimming stripped 1 base from V and 4 bases from J, with 11 bases between. CDR1 is MNHNY and CDR2 is SVGAGI in the germline V gene (reference sequence). The CDR3 DNA is TGTGCCAGCAGTTACTTCCCCAGGGGTTACGAGCAGTACTTC. Translating gives CASSYFPRGYEQYF.

V is TRBV30 and J is TRBJ2-7; 9 nucleotides agree with TRBD2. The CDR3 length is 13 residues. V shed 2 bases and J 9 bases; nucleotides not matched to a gene: 8. In germline, CDR1 is GTSNPN, CDR2 SVGIG (reference sequence). Here the CDR3 reads CAWSTAGGPGQYF. The DNA of the CDR3 is TGTGCCTGGAGTACGGCGGGAGGGCCGGGGCAGTACTTC.

The chain has TRBV28 and TRBJ1-5; D ambiguous. This CDR3 has 14 residues. Trimming pared 5 bases from V and 4 bases from J, leaving 12 bases between. Per germline, CDR1 MDHEN and CDR2 SYDVKM. CDR3 DNA: TGTGCCAGCAGTCTTATTCGGGGTAATCAGCCCCAGCATTTT. Residues: CASSLIRGNQPQHF.

This clone has only one observation. The chain recombines TRBV6-5 with TRBJ1-4; 10 bases match TRBD1. This CDR3 is built from 16 residues. CDR1 is MNHEY, CDR2 SVGAGI, per germline. V shed 4 bases and J 9 bases; nucleotides not matched to a gene: 11. The CDR3 here is CASSLIMGQGLQKLFF. For the CDR3, the DNA is TGTGCCAGCAGTTTAATAATGGGACAGGGGTTGCAAAAACTGTTTTTT.

The genes are TRBV27 and TRBJ2-3; 9 positions agree with TRBD1. This CDR3 contains 17 residues. Trimming at V came to 2 bases and at J to 5 bases, leaving 11 bases not matched to a gene. Germline V gene data show CDR1 as MNHEY and CDR2 as SMNVEV (reference sequence). This CDR3 reads CASSLGLGTGWVDTQYF. CDR3 nucleotides: TGTGCCAGCAGTTTAGGACTCGGGACAGGGTGGGTAGATACGCAGTATTTT.

The chain links TRBV30 to TRBJ1-6; TRBD1 agrees at 7 bases. Germline CDR1 reads GTSNPN; CDR2 reads SVGIG (reference sequence). CDR3 length: 15 residues. V dropped 3 bases and J dropped 6; count of bases not matched to a gene: 8. This CDR3 is CAWSPRQGLNSPLHF. The CDR3 DNA reads TGTGCCTGGAGCCCAAGACAGGGTCTTAATTCACCCCTCCACTTT. Full variable domain (rest looked up from reference TRBV30 and TRBJ1-6): SQTIHQWPATLVQPVGSPLSLECTVEGTSNPNLYWYRQAAGRGLQLLFYSVGIGQISSEVPQNLSASRPQDRQFILSSKKLLLSDSGFYLCAWSPRQGLNSPLHFGNGTRLTVT.

Only a few counts were recorded for this clone. V gene TRBV6-5 combines with J gene TRBJ1-5; D not resolved. The germline V and J ends were trimmed by 6 bases and 2 bases, with 5 bases remaining between them. This CDR3 region has 12 residues. The germline CDR1 and CDR2 sequences are MNHEY and SVGAGI. The CDR3 is CASRRGNQPQHF. DNA for the CDR3: TGTGCCAGCAGGCGGGGCAATCAGCCCCAGCATTTT.

The chain is built from TRBV4-2 and TRBJ1-1, with D tentatively TRBD1 (5 bases). Per germline, CDR1 LGHNA and CDR2 YNFKEQ. This CDR3 contains 16 residues. The V and J ends lost 1 base and 1 base respectively, with 13 bases between them. The CDR3 is CASSQVPGEGNTEAFF. CDR3 bases: TGTGCCAGCAGCCAAGTTCCGGGGGAGGGGAACACTGAAGCTTTCTTT.